This T cell receptor (beta chain) was found in a study of technical replicates of blood from several donors. The assay was immunoSEQ multiplex PCR, and TCRdb's table has in-frame clones only and misses some. The table lists under 65,000 clones, less than 90% of them singletons. The CDR3 runs 17 residues. Trimming cost V 5 bases and J 6 bases; bases outside gene matches: 12. Germline V lookup: CDR1 KGHSH, CDR2 LQKENI. V and J are TRBV18 and TRBJ2-3, with TRBD2 matching 12 bases. Sequencing was performed on PBMCs. The TCR was taken from a human donor in good health. Some clones in this sample may be carry-over from other donors' samples. CDR3 coding DNA: TGTGCCAGCTCAGGGGCTAGCGGGAGGGCCTCGACGGATACGCAGTATTTT. This gives the protein CASSGASGRASTDTQYF.